These T cell receptor beta chains were read from a single sample in a study of T-cell memory formation after mild COVID-19. In TCRdb, the 5' RACE reads were re-called with MiXCR into one record per CDR3 protein. The sample lists about 55,000 distinct CDR3 sequences, approximately 9.5% occurring once. The specimen sequenced was PBMCs or a T cell subset sorted from them (not recorded which). These TCRs come from a man younger than 30 who had mild COVID-19 (a few samples of this study predate the infection). Cell type and time point are not known. CDR3s include the opening cysteine and the closing phenylalanine or tryptophan. A D gene is named only where the DNA matches it firmly. Clone size is stated in some rows and not others, as once, few, many or a class when expanded.

d_call j_call clone_size v_call cdr3_nt cdr3_aa
. TRBJ2-7 . TRBV10-3 TGTGCCATCAGCGGTGCCTACGAGCAGTACTTC CAISGAYEQYF
TRBD1 TRBJ2-5 few TRBV5-5 TGTGCCAGCAGCACCGGGACAGGGGGAGAGACCCAGTACTTC CASSTGTGGETQYF
TRBD1 TRBJ2-2 few TRBV15 TGTGCCACCAGCAGCCGGGACAGGGGGACCGGGGAGCTGTTTTTT CATSSRDRGTGELFF
. TRBJ2-7 . TRBV7-9 TGTGCCAGCAGCCGAATAACCCCCGGGCCCTACGAGCAGTACTTC CASSRITPGPYEQYF
. TRBJ2-1 few TRBV30 TGTGCCTGGAGTCCGCCGACCAGGAACAATGAGCAGTTCTTC CAWSPPTRNNEQFF
. TRBJ2-3 few TRBV7-2 TGTGCCAGCAGCTTAGCGGCTTACACAGATACGCAGTATTTT CASSLAAYTDTQYF
. TRBJ2-1 . TRBV3-1 TGTGCCAGCAGCCGCGGTTGGGGGAGAGGTGGTGAGCAGTTCTTC CASSRGWGRGGEQFF
. TRBJ2-3 few TRBV29-1 TGCAGCGTTACGGTGGGGCTCACAGATACGCAGTATTTT CSVTVGLTDTQYF
. TRBJ2-4 many TRBV20-1 TGCAGTGCTAGTTCCCACGGGGGAAACATTCAGTACTTC CSASSHGGNIQYF
TRBD1 TRBJ2-3 few TRBV5-1 TGCGCCAGCAGCTTGGAAGACAGGGTCGGGGATACGCAGTATTTT CASSLEDRVGDTQYF
. TRBJ2-7 . TRBV20-1 TGCAGTGCCCCCGGCTTTTACGAGCAGTACTTC CSAPGFYEQYF
TRBD1 TRBJ1-1 many TRBV5-1 TGCGCCAGCAGCACAGGACAGGGGGCGCAAATACGGACTGAAGCTTTCTTT CASSTGQGAQIRTEAFF
TRBD2 TRBJ2-1 . TRBV6-5 TGTGCCAGCAGCCCTCATCGAACTAGCGGGGCGATCAATGAGCAGTTCTTC CASSPHRTSGAINEQFF
. TRBJ1-6 few TRBV7-6 TGTGCCAGCAGCCACCACGAGGCCAATTCACCCCTCCACTTT CASSHHEANSPLHF
TRBD1 TRBJ1-2 few TRBV7-2 TGTGCCAGCAGCTTAGTTGGAGGGGGCCTGCTCTATGGCTACACCTTC CASSLVGGGLLYGYTF
. TRBJ2-3 few TRBV6-5 TGTGCCAGCAGTTACCGTTTCGCGTGGCAGACCACAGATACGCAGTATTTT CASSYRFAWQTTDTQYF
. TRBJ2-5 few TRBV5-1 TGCGCCAGCAGCCAAGGAGATCTTCTCGGCCAAGAGACCCAGTACTTC CASSQGDLLGQETQYF
TRBD2 TRBJ2-1 many TRBV29-1 TGCAGCGTTGTGGGATCGTGGCGGGGGGCCGAGCAGTTCTTC CSVVGSWRGAEQFF
. TRBJ2-1 . TRBV7-2 TGTGCCAGCAGCTCGGGGGTAACCTCCCACAATGAGCAGTTCTTC CASSSGVTSHNEQFF
. TRBJ2-7 . TRBV9 TGTGCCAGCAGCGCGACCGGGATCGCCTACGAGGAGCAGTACTTC CASSATGIAYEEQYF
TRBD2 TRBJ2-4 . TRBV7-2 TGTGCCAGCAGCTTAGCCTTGGCGCGGGGGGTACTAGCCAAAAACATTCAGTACTTC CASSLALARGVLAKNIQYF
. TRBJ2-3 few TRBV7-2 TGTGCCAGCAGACGTACCGGGACTGCAAAAGATACGCAGTATTTT CASRRTGTAKDTQYF
TRBD1 TRBJ2-7 many TRBV6-5 TGTGCCAGCAGTTACTCAGGACAGGAATTCTGGGAGCAGTACTTC CASSYSGQEFWEQYF
. TRBJ2-2 many TRBV9 TGTGCCAGCAGCGTATGGGAACACGGGGAGCTGTTTTTT CASSVWEHGELFF
. TRBJ2-3 few TRBV20-1 TGCAGTGCCGCCGTGCCTGCGGTAACAGATACGCAGTATTTT CSAAVPAVTDTQYF
. TRBJ2-2 few TRBV28 TGTGCCGCCGGAGGGGGAGTCACCGGGGAGCTGTTTTTT CAAGGGVTGELFF
TRBD2 TRBJ2-2 . TRBV20-1 TGCAGTGCCGCGGGAGGTAGCGGTAACACCGGGGAGCTGTTTTTT CSAAGGSGNTGELFF
. TRBJ2-7 many TRBV4-3 TGCGCCAGCAGCCAAGAGCCGGGCTCCTACGAGCAGTACTTC CASSQEPGSYEQYF
TRBD2 TRBJ2-1 many TRBV13 TGTGCCAGCAGCTCTACCGGGGTAGCGGGGGAAAATGAGCAGTTCTTC CASSSTGVAGENEQFF
. TRBJ2-1 many TRBV12-3/TRBV12-4 TGTGCCAGCAGTTTAAGCTCTGTTAATGAGCAGTTCTTC CASSLSSVNEQFF
TRBD1 TRBJ2-2 . TRBV7-2 TGTGCCAGCAGCTCCAACCGGGACAGGGTGTATACCGGGGAGCTGTTTTTT CASSSNRDRVYTGELFF
. TRBJ2-4 . TRBV10-3 TGTGCCATCAGTGAGTCAGGGGGGAGAAACATTCAGTACTTC CAISESGGRNIQYF
TRBD2 TRBJ2-2 few TRBV4-3 TGCGCCAGCACCACCTTAGCGGGGACTTCGAACACCGGGGAGCTGTTTTTT CASTTLAGTSNTGELFF
TRBD1 TRBJ1-2 . TRBV4-3 TGCGCCAGCAGCCAAAAGTTTCCCGGGACAGGGGATGGCTACACCTTC CASSQKFPGTGDGYTF
. TRBJ2-7 few TRBV18 TGTGCCAGCTCACCACCCGGGGGTGTCGACGAGCAGTACTTC CASSPPGGVDEQYF
. TRBJ1-1 . TRBV29-1 TGCAGCGTTGAAGAAGGGTCCACTGAAGCTTTCTTT CSVEEGSTEAFF
TRBD1 TRBJ1-1 few TRBV7-9 TGTGCCACCGGCGACAGGGGACGGACTTTCTTT CATGDRGRTFF
. TRBJ2-1 many TRBV29-1 TGCAGCGCTGAGAGGGGAGTCAATGAGCAGTTCTTC CSAERGVNEQFF
. TRBJ1-1 . TRBV7-3 TGTGCCAGCAGCTTATCGGCGGGGGGGAACACTGAAGCTTTCTTT CASSLSAGGNTEAFF
TRBD1 TRBJ2-3 . TRBV5-5 TGTGCCAGCAGCCGGGGACAGGCAACAGATACGCAGTATTTT CASSRGQATDTQYF
. TRBJ2-2 . TRBV21-1 TGTGCCAGCAGCAAATGCCCCCCCACTAGCGGGGGGCCCAACGGGGAGCTGTTTTTT CASSKCPPTSGGPNGELFF
. TRBJ2-1 medium-sized TRBV12-3/TRBV12-4 TGTGCCAGCAGCCCTGGGACAATCAATGAGCAGTTCTTC CASSPGTINEQFF
. TRBJ1-2 few TRBV7-2 TGTGCCAGCAGCTTAGGAACGGGGAAGAACTATGGCTACACCTTC CASSLGTGKNYGYTF
. TRBJ1-6 . TRBV6-1 TGTGCCAGCACCGGGAGCTCCTATAATTCACCCCTCCACTTT CASTGSSYNSPLHF
. TRBJ2-7 few TRBV6-5 TGTGCCAGCAGCGAGACAGTGTCCTACGAGCAGTACTTC CASSETVSYEQYF
TRBD1 TRBJ1-1 . TRBV12-3/TRBV12-4 TGTGCCAGCAGTCGACCACGACAGGGGGTCGGGAACACTGAAACTTTCTTT CASSRPRQGVGNTETFF
TRBD2 TRBJ2-5 many TRBV27 TGTGCCAGCAGCCAAGGCACTAGCGGGGGGGCTGAGGAGACCCAGTACTTC CASSQGTSGGAEETQYF
. TRBJ2-3 few TRBV2 TGTGCCAGCAGTGTGGACTGGTCCATGGGTACGCAGTATTTT CASSVDWSMGTQYF
. TRBJ2-3 . TRBV20-1 TGCAGTGCTAGAGACCTAGGAGGGGCCGGGGCAGATACGCAGTATTTT CSARDLGGAGADTQYF
TRBD1 TRBJ1-6 few TRBV20-1 TGCAGTGCTAGAGATACCGGGACAGGGTGGTCACCCCTCCACTTT CSARDTGTGWSPLHF
. TRBJ2-7 few TRBV20-1 TGCAGTGCTAGAGATTTTTCGGGGGCTGCGTACGAGCAGTACTTC CSARDFSGAAYEQYF
TRBD2 TRBJ2-1 many TRBV20-1 TGCAGTGCTAGCCGTAGCGGGGGGGCCGGCAATGAGCAGTTCTTC CSASRSGGAGNEQFF
TRBD2 TRBJ2-4 medium-sized TRBV4-3 TGCGCCAGCAGCCAAGATGGTCCTAGCGGGGCCCGAGGGAAAAACATTCAGTACTTC CASSQDGPSGARGKNIQYF
. TRBJ1-6 . TRBV27 TGTGCCAGCATGGTGGGCTCTGTTAATTCACCCCTCCACTTT CASMVGSVNSPLHF
. TRBJ2-3 . TRBV5-1 TGCGCCAGCAGCTCCTTTTCGGACACAGATACGCAGTATTTT CASSSFSDTDTQYF